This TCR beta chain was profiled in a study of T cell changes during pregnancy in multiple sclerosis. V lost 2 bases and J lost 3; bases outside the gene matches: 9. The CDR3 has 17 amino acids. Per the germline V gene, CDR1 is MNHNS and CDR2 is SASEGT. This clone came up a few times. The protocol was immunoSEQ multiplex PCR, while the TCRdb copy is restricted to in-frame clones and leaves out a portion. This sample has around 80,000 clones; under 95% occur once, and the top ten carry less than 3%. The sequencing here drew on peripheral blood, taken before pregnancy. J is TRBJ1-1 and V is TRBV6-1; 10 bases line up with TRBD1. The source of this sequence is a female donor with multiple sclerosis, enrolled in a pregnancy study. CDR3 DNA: TGTGCCAGCAGTGAACCCGCGGGAGGGACAGGGGACACTGAAGCTTTCTTT. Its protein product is CASSEPAGGTGDTEAFF.